This T cell receptor (beta chain) was identified during a study of T cell changes during pregnancy in multiple sclerosis (dated by TCRdb to 2018 to 2020). A note on the overall study: Changes in the T cell repertoire over the course of pregnancy were examined in this study in women with multiple sclerosis.

There are 14 amino acids in the CDR3, from cysteine to phenylalanine inclusive. Only the CDR3 DNA stays, 42 bases, in frame from base 1. For this chain, trimming is 6 bases at the V end and 8 bases at the J end, and the number of junction bases without a gene match is 10. From a lookup of the germline V gene (reference sequence), CDR1 and CDR2 are MNHEY and SMNVEV. Comments on this clone: What antigen it recognizes has not been identified. No qualities accompany the bases; no much larger clone lies one base away.

The receptor library was made with the immunoSEQ multiplex PCR assay. TCRdb provides this immuneACCESS table in a form limited to in-frame rearrangements. Some clones are lacking; in checked studies, under half of them reflect an unresolved V gene, and why the rest are absent is not known. Across this sample there are approximately 130,000 clones, with 90% to 98% seen only once. The top ten clones comprise roughly 0.45% of the sample. The chain is assembled from TRBV27 and TRBJ2-3; 8 of the junction bases match TRBD1. Here the sequenced sample was peripheral blood, taken after pregnancy. The TCR originated in a female donor with multiple sclerosis, enrolled in a pregnancy study. This receptor has the CDR3 CASRDRVSFGTQYF. The DNA reads TGTGCCAGCAGGGACAGGGTTAGTTTTGGTACGCAGTATTTT.